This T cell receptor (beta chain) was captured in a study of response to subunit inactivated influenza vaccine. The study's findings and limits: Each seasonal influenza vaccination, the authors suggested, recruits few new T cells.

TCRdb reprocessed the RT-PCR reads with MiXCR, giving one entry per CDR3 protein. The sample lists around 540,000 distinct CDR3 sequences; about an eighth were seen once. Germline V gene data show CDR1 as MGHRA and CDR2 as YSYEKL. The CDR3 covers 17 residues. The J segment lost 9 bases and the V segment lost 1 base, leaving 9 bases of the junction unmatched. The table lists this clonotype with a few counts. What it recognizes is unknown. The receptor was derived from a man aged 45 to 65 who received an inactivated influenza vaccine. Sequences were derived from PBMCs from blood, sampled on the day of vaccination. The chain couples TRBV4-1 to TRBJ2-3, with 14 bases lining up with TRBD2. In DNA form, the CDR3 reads TGCGCCAGCAGCCAAGCAGCTGGACTAGCGGGGGGCGGGACGCAGTATTTT. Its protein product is CASSQAAGLAGGGTQYF.